This TCR beta chain comes out of a study of beta chain features in type 1 diabetes. Study overall: The number of sorted cells examined across all samples was 107,917,701. The study, taken as a whole, reports: TCRB repertoires of naive, central memory and Treg cells appeared more similar among patients than among healthy donors. In every one of the four CD4+ subsets, TCRB CDR3s were moderately but significantly shorter in Type 1 diabetes patients. HLA influence on TCRB rearrangement stayed unresolved here. There was a possibility that cDNA sequencing over-represented cells with high TCR expression.

cDNA synthesis used the whole RNA isolate, giving expressed TCRB sequences. Only in-frame clones appear in the TCRdb table, and some are missing; sequencing was by immunoSEQ multiplex PCR. In the table there are 280,000 or so clones, approximately 15% of which are singletons. The germline gives CDR1 MDHEN, CDR2 SYDVKM. This CDR3 is built from 13 residues. Trimming took 8 bases from V and 1 from J; bases not matched to a gene: 4. As to this clone: Its cognate antigen is unknown.

The receptor's source is a man aged 18 to 30 with type 1 diabetes. The chain links TRBV28 to TRBJ1-1; 7 bases agree with TRBD1. Sequencing was performed on naive CD4+ T cells from blood. The CDR3 is CASQGQQNTEAFF. CDR3 DNA sequence: TGTGCCAGCCAGGGACAGCAGAACACTGAAGCTTTCTTT.